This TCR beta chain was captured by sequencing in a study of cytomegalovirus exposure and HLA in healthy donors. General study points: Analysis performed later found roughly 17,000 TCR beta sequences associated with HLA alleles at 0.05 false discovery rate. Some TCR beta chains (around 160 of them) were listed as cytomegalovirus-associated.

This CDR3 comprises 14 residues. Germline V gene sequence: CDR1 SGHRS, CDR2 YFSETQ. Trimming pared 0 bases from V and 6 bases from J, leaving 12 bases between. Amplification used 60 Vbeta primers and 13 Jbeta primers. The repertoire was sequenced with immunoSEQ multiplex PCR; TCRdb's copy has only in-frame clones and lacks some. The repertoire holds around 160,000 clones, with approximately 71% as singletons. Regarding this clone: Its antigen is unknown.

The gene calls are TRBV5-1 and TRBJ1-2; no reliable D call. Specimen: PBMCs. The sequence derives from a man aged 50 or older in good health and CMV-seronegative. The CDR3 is CASSLAEARDGYTF. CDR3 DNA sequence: TGCGCCAGCAGCTTGGCCGAGGCCCGAGATGGCTACACCTTC.